These 10 T cell receptor beta chains originate from one sample sequenced in a study of T cells after yellow fever vaccination. TCRdb redid the calling of the 5' RACE reads with MiXCR, one entry per CDR3 protein. Of approximately 550,000 distinct CDR3 sequences detected, approximately 15% appear once; the ten largest clones hold around 15%. Sequencing was performed on PBMCs, taken on the day of the yellow fever booster vaccination. The receptors stem from a man between 25 and 39 years old who received the YFV17D yellow fever vaccine.

This clonotype came up a few times. This sequence joins TRBV11-1 and TRBJ2-1, with D uncertain. Germline-derived CDR1 and CDR2 are SGHAT and FQDESV (reference sequence). This CDR3 region has 18 residues. Trimming shortened V by 3 bases and J by 1 base, and 19 bases separated the two germline ends. The CDR3 reads CASSFLGQRNGSYNEQFF. The CDR3 DNA sequence: TGTGCCAGCAGCTTTTTAGGGCAGCGCAATGGATCCTACAATGAGCAGTTCTTC.

In its sample, this clonotype was seen a few times. CDR3 sequence reads: CASSVISTGPVFDYGYTF. As DNA, the CDR3 is TGCGCCAGCAGTGTTATCTCAACCGGACCGGTCTTTGACTATGGCTACACCTTC. V and J are TRBV10-2 and TRBJ1-2; no clear D. The ends were cut back, 4 bases at V and 3 bases at J, with 24 bases in the middle. The CDR3 length is 18 residues. Germline V lookup: CDR1 WSHSY, CDR2 SAAADI.

The rearrangement uses TRBV20-1 and TRBJ1-2, with 12 bases identical to TRBD1. V shed 6 bases and J 8 bases; nucleotides not matched to a gene: 10. In germline, CDR1 is DFQATT, CDR2 SNEGSKA (reference sequence). The CDR3 runs to 14 residues. In DNA, the CDR3 is TGCAGTGCGTCAACGGGACAGGGGGCGAGGGGCTACACCTTC. Its translation is CSASTGQGARGYTF.

This clonotype turned up a few times. The chain employs TRBV29-1 and TRBJ1-5; a possible D gene is TRBD1 (5 bases). Germline V gene sequence: CDR1 SQVTM, CDR2 ANQGSEA. V was trimmed by 7 bases and J by 2 bases, leaving 12 bases between them. The length of the CDR3 is 13 residues. CDR3 loop: CSARGSGNQPQHF. The CDR3 DNA reads TGCAGCGCCCGGGGGTCCGGCAATCAGCCCCAGCATTTT. Based on the CDR3 plus reference TRBV29-1 and TRBJ1-5, the full variable domain is SAVISQKPSRDICQRGTSLTIQCQVDSQVTMMFWYRQQPGQSLTLIATANQGSEATYESGFVIDKFPISRPNLTFSTLTVSNMSPEDSSIYLCSARGSGNQPQHFGDGTRLSIL.

This clonotype was counted at least ten times. CDR3 protein: CASSRQSSGNTIYF. Written as DNA, the CDR3 is TGTGCCAGCAGCAGACAGTCCTCTGGAAACACCATATATTTT. This chain joins TRBV12-3 or TRBV12-4 and TRBJ1-3, with TRBD1 as a possible D gene (5 bases). V lost 6 bases and J lost 0, with 9 bases in between. The CDR3 sequence is 14 residues long.

The table lists this clonotype with many counts. The J gene is TRBJ2-7, the V gene TRBV5-1; 8 positions match TRBD1. The V segment lost 5 bases and the J segment 4 bases; nucleotides outside the gene matches: 8. Germline V CDR1 and CDR2: SGHRS, YFSETQ. The CDR3 is 14 amino acids. CDR3 nucleotides: TGCGCCAGCAGGAAGGGACAGGACACGTACGAGCAGTACTTC. This translates into CASRKGQDTYEQYF.

This chain uses TRBV4-2 with TRBJ2-1; unclear D gene. CDR1 is LGHNA, CDR2 YNFKEQ, per germline. V gave up 4 bases and J gave up 0 bases, with 13 bases separating them. This CDR3 region has 16 residues. The DNA for the CDR3 is TGTGCCAGCAGCCGATTAGTGCTGAGCTCCTACAATGAGCAGTTCTTC. Residues: CASSRLVLSSYNEQFF.

CDR3 nucleotides: TGTGCCAGCAGACACAGGGATGACTATGGCTACACCTTC. It encodes CASRHRDDYGYTF. V usage is TRBV9 and J usage is TRBJ1-2; D perhaps matches TRBD1 (6 bases). The germline CDR1 and CDR2 sequences are SGDLS and YYNGEE. The V and J ends lost 5 bases and 3 bases respectively, with 11 bases between them. There are 13 residues in the CDR3.

This chain links TRBV6-1 with TRBJ2-6, with 11 bases identical to TRBD2. V trimming: 7 bases; J trimming: 0 bases; junction bases outside the gene matches: 5. CDR1 is MNHNS, CDR2 SASEGT, per germline. The CDR3 loop spans 17 amino acids. The CDR3 is CASTETSGVSGANVLTF. Written as DNA, the CDR3 is TGTGCCAGCACCGAGACTAGCGGGGTCTCTGGGGCCAACGTCCTGACTTTC.

This clonotype was detected many times. The chain combines TRBV11-2 with TRBJ1-1; D is unresolved. Germline CDR1 reads SGHAT; CDR2 reads FQNNGV. This CDR3 spans 13 amino acids. V lost 5 bases to trimming and J lost 3 bases, with 10 bases between them. CDR3 amino acids: CASSRLGYTEAFF. CDR3 nucleotide sequence: TGTGCCAGCAGCCGGTTGGGGTACACTGAAGCTTTCTTT.